The clone carrying this T cell receptor (beta chain) was seen only once. As yet, its antigen is unknown. The repertoire was sequenced with immunoSEQ multiplex PCR; TCRdb's copy has only in-frame clones and lacks some. The table lists roughly 200,000 clones, roughly nine tenths of them singletons. This entry is derived from a study of T cell responses to AZD1222 COVID-19 vaccine. Study-level findings and limits: Baseline seropositives among AZD1222 recipients totaled only 5 to 7. Repertoire collection took place solely once the T cell response had peaked.

Germline CDR1 reads DFQATT; CDR2 reads SNEGSKA (reference sequence). The CDR3 length is 9 residues. Trimming left V 4 bases short and J 7 bases short, with 4 bases between. This sample comprised peripheral blood, obtained 28 days after the second AZD1222 dose. This receptor was taken from an adult who received the AZD1222 COVID-19 vaccine. The chain employs TRBV20-1 and TRBJ1-2; D not resolved. CDR3 sequence: CSATSGYTF. The CDR3 bases are TGCAGTGCTACCAGTGGCTACACCTTC.